This T cell receptor (beta chain) comes out of a study of T cells after yellow fever vaccination. Germline V gives CDR1 SGHRS, CDR2 YFSETQ. J was trimmed by 2 bases and V by 3 bases; bases with no gene match: 2. The CDR3 spans 14 residues. This clonotype showed up many times. The antigen is unknown. Each CDR3 protein gets one entry after TCRdb re-called the 5' RACE reads with MiXCR. The sample carries about 220,000 distinct CDR3 sequences, roughly 3% recorded once. Study-wide results and limits: The secondary response was weaker but peaked faster, day 5 versus 15.

V usage is TRBV5-1 and J usage is TRBJ2-3; 8 bases are a match to TRBD2. This sample comprised CD4+ T cells sorted from PBMCs, obtained 10 days after the yellow fever booster vaccination. This clonotype originated in a young man who received the YFV17D yellow fever vaccine. The CDR3 region has the DNA TGCGCCAGCAGCTCGGGAGGGGCCACAGATACGCAGTATTTT. Protein sequence: CASSSGGATDTQYF.